This T cell receptor (beta chain) was recovered during a study of CD8+CD57+ T cells in acquired aplastic anemia. Broader study findings: About 27 shared CD8+ CDR3s appeared highly expressed within patients' immunodominant clones.

This clonotype was observed at least ten times. Its antigen is undetermined. According to the study, genomic DNA was the template for TCR beta VDJ and CDR3 profiling. In TCRdb, the reads were re-called with MiXCR into one record per CDR3 protein. The sample yields 100,000 to 130,000 distinct CDR3 sequences, under 60% seen once. With V trimmed by 5 bases and J by 1 base, 5 bases remained unmatched. The CDR3 consists of 15 residues. Germline V gene lookup returns CDR1 PRHDT and CDR2 FYEKMQ (reference sequence). Sample: sorted CD4+, CD8+, or CD8+CD57+ T cells (not recorded which) from PBMCs. This chain uses TRBV13 with TRBJ1-1, with TRBD1 matching over 9 bases. This TCR came from a human donor in good health, serving as a control. CDR3 nucleotide sequence: TGTGCCAGCAGCCCAAAGGACAGGGGGAACACTGAAGCTTTCTTT. The encoded protein is CASSPKDRGNTEAFF.